Listed below are T cell receptor beta chains from one sample, sequenced in a study of blood T cells in healthy people across ages. One entry per CDR3 protein results from TCRdb running MiXCR on the 5' RACE reads. This table has roughly 800,000 distinct CDR3 sequences, 58% appearing once. Sample: blood. The receptors were sampled from a man aged 25-45 years in good health. Each CDR3 is given with its conserved first and last residue. D genes are given only for firm matches. Size is stated for part of the rows, as once, few or many counts, or as a class when the clone is expanded.

TRBV4-1	NA	TRBJ2-7	NA	CASSQDLSEQYF	TGCGCCAGCAGCCAAGATCTAAGCGAGCAGTACTTC
TRBV3-1	NA	TRBJ1-6	NA	CASSPTSENSPLHF	TGTGCCAGCAGCCCAACCTCGGAAAATTCACCCCTCCACTTT
TRBV5-1	few	TRBJ2-6	NA	CASSSQYSGANVLTF	TGCGCCAGCAGCTCACAATACTCTGGGGCCAACGTCCTGACTTTC
TRBV20-1	few	TRBJ2-7	NA	CSAQDIYEQYF	TGCAGTGCTCAGGACATCTACGAGCAGTACTTC
TRBV7-9	NA	TRBJ2-2	NA	CASSLGRERTGELFF	TGTGCCAGCAGCTTAGGCAGGGAACGCACCGGGGAGCTGTTTTTT
TRBV6-1	NA	TRBJ2-7	NA	CALGPKPGPYEQYF	TGTGCCCTCGGACCTAAACCGGGGCCCTACGAGCAGTACTTC
TRBV29-1	NA	TRBJ2-1	NA	CSVESRGGSYNEQFF	TGCAGCGTTGAAAGCCGTGGGGGATCCTACAATGAGCAGTTCTTC
TRBV20-1	NA	TRBJ1-2	NA	CSAMEEANYGYTF	TGCAGTGCCATGGAGGAAGCTAACTATGGCTACACCTTC
TRBV10-3	NA	TRBJ1-2	NA	CAISESVERLHYGYTF	TGTGCCATCAGTGAGTCGGTAGAAAGACTCCACTATGGCTACACCTTC
TRBV25-1	NA	TRBJ1-2	NA	CASSGGAQSGYTF	TGTGCCAGCAGTGGAGGGGCCCAGAGTGGCTACACCTTC
TRBV29-1	few	TRBJ1-2	TRBD1	CSGASGGDGYTF	TGCAGCGGCGCGTCAGGGGGAGACGGCTACACCTTC
TRBV4-2	NA	TRBJ2-7	NA	CASSQDHGGTYEQYF	TGTGCCAGCAGCCAAGACCACGGGGGTACCTACGAGCAGTACTTC
TRBV5-4	few	TRBJ2-5	NA	CASSWGPQETQYF	TGTGCCAGCAGCTGGGGACCCCAAGAGACCCAGTACTTC
TRBV4-2	NA	TRBJ1-4	NA	CASSQDYPLSGATNEKLFF	TGTGCCAGCAGCCAAGACTACCCCTTGTCAGGGGCAACTAATGAAAAACTGTTTTTT
TRBV7-2	NA	TRBJ2-1	TRBD2	CASSFFPTSGVYNEQFF	TGTGCCAGCAGCTTTTTCCCGACTAGCGGGGTCTACAATGAGCAGTTCTTC
TRBV20-1	NA	TRBJ2-5	NA	CSATRNSDPGETQYF	TGCAGTGCTACACGAAATTCCGACCCGGGTGAGACCCAGTACTTC
TRBV20-1	few	TRBJ2-3	NA	CSAQAGASITDTQYF	TGCAGTGCTCAGGCGGGCGCTAGCATCACAGATACGCAGTATTTT
TRBV7-2	NA	TRBJ2-5	TRBD2	CASSYSGGQETQYF	TGTGCCAGCAGCTACAGCGGGGGCCAAGAGACCCAGTACTTC
TRBV24-1	few	TRBJ2-1	TRBD2	CATSAGGHNEQFF	TGTGCCACCTCAGCGGGAGGGCATAATGAGCAGTTCTTC
TRBV10-3	NA	TRBJ1-6	NA	CAISARTDFNSPLHF	TGTGCCATCAGTGCCCGGACAGACTTTAATTCACCCCTCCACTTT
TRBV5-1	NA	TRBJ1-2	TRBD1	CASSTSGTVYGYTF	TGCGCCAGCAGCACATCCGGGACAGTCTATGGCTACACCTTC
TRBV4-3	NA	TRBJ2-7	NA	CASSQVLWSEQYF	TGCGCCAGCAGCCAAGTCTTGTGGTCGGAGCAGTACTTC
TRBV20-1	NA	TRBJ2-7	NA	CSAQRSSYEQYF	TGCAGTGCCCAGCGGAGCTCCTACGAGCAGTACTTC
TRBV7-2	many	TRBJ2-3	NA	CASSSGGTDTQYF	TGTGCCAGCAGCTCCGGGGGCACAGATACGCAGTATTTT